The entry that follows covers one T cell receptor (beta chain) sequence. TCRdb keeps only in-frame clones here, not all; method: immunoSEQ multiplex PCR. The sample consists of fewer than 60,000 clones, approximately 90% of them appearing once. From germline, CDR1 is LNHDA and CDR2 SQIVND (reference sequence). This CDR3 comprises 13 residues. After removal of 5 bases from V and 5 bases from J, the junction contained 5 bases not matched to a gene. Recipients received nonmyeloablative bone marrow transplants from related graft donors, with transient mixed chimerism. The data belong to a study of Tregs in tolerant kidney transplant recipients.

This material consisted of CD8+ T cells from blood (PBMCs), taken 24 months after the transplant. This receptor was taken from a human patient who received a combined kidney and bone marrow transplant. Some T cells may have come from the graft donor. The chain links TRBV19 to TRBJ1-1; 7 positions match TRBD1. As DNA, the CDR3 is TGTGCCAGTAGTGCGACAGGGACGACTGAAGCTTTCTTT. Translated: CASSATGTTEAFF.